What follows are 18 T cell receptor beta chains derived from one specimen sequenced in a study of cytomegalovirus exposure and HLA in healthy donors. Both 60 Vbeta primers and 13 Jbeta primers went into the PCR. This table comes from immunoSEQ multiplex PCR, and its TCRdb copy is limited to in-frame clones, with some not included. The sample yields 200,000 to 250,000 clones, about 80% seen once. The specimen was PBMCs. These TCRs come from a woman aged 40 to 55 in good health and CMV-seropositive.

The rearrangement uses TRBV20-1 and TRBJ2-1, with D possibly being TRBD2 (6 bases). Trimming took off 7 bases at V and 7 bases at J, with 11 bases between the two ends. This CDR3 is built from 11 residues. Germline V CDR1 and CDR2: DFQATT, SNEGSKA (reference sequence). The CDR3 region is CSGRADNEQFF. DNA for the CDR3: TGCAGTGGGAGGGCGGATAATGAGCAGTTCTTC.

The V gene is TRBV30, the J gene TRBJ2-2; 9 bases are shared with TRBD2. CDR3 size: 17 residues. Germline values: CDR1 GTSNPN, CDR2 SVGIG (reference sequence). The ends lost 5 bases at V and 4 bases at J; junction bases unmatched: 14. CDR3 in amino acids: CAWAEGGGARGTGELFF. As DNA, the CDR3 is TGTGCCTGGGCGGAGGGCGGGGGGGCCCGCGGCACCGGGGAGCTGTTTTTT. Full variable domain (rest looked up from reference TRBV30 and TRBJ2-2): SQTIHQWPATLVQPVGSPLSLECTVEGTSNPNLYWYRQAAGRGLQLLFYSVGIGQISSEVPQNLSASRPQDRQFILSSKKLLLSDSGFYLCAWAEGGGARGTGELFFGEGSRLTVL.

The CDR3 is CASRPDGEVVYEQYF. The CDR3 coding sequence is TGTGCCAGTAGGCCCGACGGAGAAGTGGTATACGAGCAGTACTTC. The V and J genes are TRBV19 and TRBJ2-7; no clear D gene. The V gene lost 6 bases and the J gene lost 4 bases, with 19 bases spanning the gap. Germline-derived CDR1 and CDR2 are LNHDA and SQIVND (reference sequence). CDR3 length: 15 amino acids.

V usage is TRBV30 and J usage is TRBJ1-1; D gene ambiguous. The CDR3 extends over 14 amino acids. Between the trimmed V and J ends, which lost 5 bases and 0 bases, there was a span of 13 bases. The V gene's germline CDR1 is GTSNPN and CDR2 SVGIG (reference sequence). CDR3 protein: CAWGPGGMNTEAFF. The CDR3 DNA reads TGTGCCTGGGGCCCCGGAGGGATGAACACTGAAGCTTTCTTT. Together with reference TRBV30 and TRBJ1-1, the CDR3 gives the full variable domain: SQTIHQWPATLVQPVGSPLSLECTVEGTSNPNLYWYRQAAGRGLQLLFYSVGIGQISSEVPQNLSASRPQDRQFILSSKKLLLSDSGFYLCAWGPGGMNTEAFFGQGTRLTVV.

V usage is TRBV7-2 and J usage is TRBJ2-1; 10 bases match TRBD2. This CDR3 spans 16 amino acids. The V and J ends lost 0 bases and 6 bases, in that order; junction bases with no gene match: 5. The germline V gene encodes CDR1 SGHTA and CDR2 FQGNSA. The CDR3 protein is CASSLASSGRPNEQFF. For the CDR3, the DNA is TGTGCCAGCAGCTTAGCGAGTAGCGGGAGGCCCAATGAGCAGTTCTTC.

The gene calls are TRBV7-3 and TRBJ2-1, with 12 bases aligning to TRBD1. Per germline, CDR1 SGHTA and CDR2 FQGTGA. CDR3 size: 15 residues. V shed 1 base and J 9 bases; nucleotides not matched to a gene: 4. CDR3 sequence (DNA): TGTGCCAGCAGCTTAATGGGGACAGGGGGCGGTGAGCAGTTCTTC. Amino acids: CASSLMGTGGGEQFF.

The chain couples TRBV7-2 to TRBJ1-2; possibly TRBD1 for D (5 bases). The CDR3 length is 15 residues. Trimming shortened V by 1 base and J by 3 bases, and 12 bases separated the two germline ends. The germline gives CDR1 SGHTA, CDR2 FQGNSA. CDR3 nucleotides: TGTGCCAGCAGCTTAGGACAGACGAGCTACTATGGCTACACCTTC. It codes for CASSLGQTSYYGYTF. The variable domain in full, completed from reference TRBV7-2 and TRBJ1-2, reads GAGVSQSPSNKVTEKGKDVELRCDPISGHTALYWYRQSLGQGLEFLIYFQGNSAPDKSGLPSDRFSAERTGGSVSTLTIQRTQQEDSAVYLCASSLGQTSYYGYTFGSGTRLTVV.

The sample holds many counts of this clone. J is TRBJ1-1 and V is TRBV7-8; maybe TRBD1 (6 bases). V lost 5 bases, J lost 5 bases, and 15 bases lay in between. CDR3 size: 14 residues. The germline gives CDR1 SGHVS, CDR2 FQNEAQ. The CDR3, as DNA: TGTGCCAGCAGCGTACAGGGTTCGGGTACTGAAGCTTTCTTT. Its protein product is CASSVQGSGTEAFF. Complete variable domain (other parts from reference TRBV7-8 and TRBJ1-1): GAGVSQSPRYKVAKRGQDVALRCDPISGHVSLFWYQQALGQGPEFLTYFQNEAQLDKSGLPSDRFFAERPEGSVSTLKIQRTQQEDSAVYLCASSVQGSGTEAFFGQGTRLTVV.

The rearrangement joins TRBV5-1 to TRBJ2-1; 8 bases are a match to TRBD2. After removal of 5 bases from V and 4 bases from J, the junction contained 8 bases not matched to a gene. Germline CDR1 is SGHRS and CDR2 is YFSETQ. The CDR3 runs 15 residues. CDR3 residues: CASSSTGTSYNEQFF. CDR3 bases: TGCGCCAGCAGTTCAACCGGGACTAGTTACAATGAGCAGTTCTTC.

CDR3 loop: CASSFYSGESYEQYF. The DNA for the CDR3 is TGTGCCAGCAGCTTTTATAGCGGGGAGTCCTACGAGCAGTACTTC. V and J are TRBV7-2 and TRBJ2-7; 8 nucleotides line up with TRBD2. V was pared by 3 bases and J by 1 base, with 5 bases of the junction left unmatched. The CDR3 covers 15 residues. Germline assignment: CDR1 SGHTA and CDR2 FQGNSA.

This chain joins TRBV18 and TRBJ1-2; possibly TRBD1 for D (6 bases). Germline V lookup: CDR1 KGHSH, CDR2 LQKENI. V was cut by 4 bases and J by 6 bases, with 15 bases left in between. This CDR3 is built from 14 residues. The CDR3 nucleotides are TGTGCCAGCTCACGTGTGGGACAAGGGGATGGCTACACCTTC. Protein: CASSRVGQGDGYTF.

This clone appeared a single time. This chain uses TRBV19 with TRBJ1-3; 10 bases line up with TRBD1. Per the germline V gene, CDR1 is LNHDA and CDR2 is SQIVND (reference sequence). CDR3 length: 15 residues. V was clipped by 6 bases and J by 4 bases; unmatched bases: 6. The CDR3 DNA follows: TGTGCCAGTAGAGTGACAGGGGGCGCGGGAAACACCATATATTTT. Translating gives CASRVTGGAGNTIYF.

Details on this clone: Other DNA sequences in this sample translate to the same CDR3. The chain links TRBV10-3 to TRBJ2-3, with 7 bases lining up with TRBD2. V gave up 4 bases and J gave up 0 bases; unmatched junction bases: 4. CDR1 is ENHRY and CDR2 is SYGVKD in the germline V gene. The CDR3 covers 15 residues. CDR3 loop: CAISGSSGSTDTQYF. The DNA for the CDR3 is TGTGCCATCAGTGGGAGTAGCGGGAGCACAGATACGCAGTATTTT.

V usage is TRBV7-2 and J usage is TRBJ2-7; maybe TRBD2 (5 bases). V was trimmed by 1 base and J by 5 bases, leaving 15 bases between them. Germline-derived CDR1 and CDR2 are SGHTA and FQGNSA. CDR3 length: 15 residues. The CDR3 loop is CASSLEGTGGDEQYF. Written as DNA, the CDR3 is TGTGCCAGCAGCTTAGAAGGCACCGGAGGAGACGAGCAGTACTTC. Supplemented by reference TRBV7-2 and TRBJ2-7, the full variable domain reads GAGVSQSPSNKVTEKGKDVELRCDPISGHTALYWYRQSLGQGLEFLIYFQGNSAPDKSGLPSDRFSAERTGGSVSTLTIQRTQQEDSAVYLCASSLEGTGGDEQYFGPGTRLTVT.

The chain joins TRBV19 to TRBJ1-6; 7 bases are shared with TRBD1. Germline CDR1 is LNHDA and CDR2 is SQIVND (reference sequence). This CDR3 is 16 amino acids long. With 5 bases clipped from V and 8 bases from J, the junction kept 12 bases outside the gene matches. Written as DNA, the CDR3 is TGTGCCAGTAGTGCAACAGGGGAGACGAGTGATTCACCCCTCCACTTT. Amino acid sequence: CASSATGETSDSPLHF.

This clone was picked up one time. The chain employs TRBV6-4 and TRBJ1-2; 12 bases are shared with TRBD1. Germline V CDR1 and CDR2: MRHNA, SNTAGT. The CDR3 has 13 amino acids. The V gene end was trimmed by 8 bases and the J gene end by 6 bases; junction bases not matched to a gene: 4. CDR3 region: CASGGQGADGYTF. The CDR3 DNA follows: TGTGCCAGCGGGGGACAGGGGGCGGATGGCTACACCTTC.

This chain links TRBV7-9 with TRBJ2-5; 7 bases map to TRBD1. Germline trimming cut 1 base from V and 2 bases from J; bases unmatched to any gene: 7. CDR3 size: 16 residues. Germline V gene data show CDR1 as SEHNR and CDR2 as FQNEAQ (reference sequence). The chain's CDR3 is CASSLVLRQGQETQYF. CDR3 DNA sequence: TGTGCCAGCAGCTTAGTTCTACGACAGGGACAAGAGACCCAGTACTTC.

The V call is TRBV6-5, the J call TRBJ1-3; no clear D. V was cut by 6 bases and J by 0 bases, with 12 bases left in between. Germline V gene lookup returns CDR1 MNHEY and CDR2 SVGAGI. The CDR3 totals 15 residues. The CDR3 region is CASRSEDSSGNTIYF. In DNA, the CDR3 is TGTGCCAGCAGATCTGAAGATAGCTCTGGAAACACCATATATTTT.